In this sample, the clone carrying this TCR beta chain turned up a few times. What it binds is not known. Method: immunoSEQ multiplex PCR; TCRdb's copy keeps in-frame clones and lacks some. This sample has 95,000 to 120,000 clones, with 68% found just once. After removal of 2 bases from V and 15 bases from J, the junction contained 10 bases not matched to a gene. The CDR3 consists of 13 residues. Germline V gene sequence: CDR1 SGHTA, CDR2 FQGNSA. This record comes from a study of shared clonotypes between healthy human individuals. Study-wide results and limits: The sole specimen, blood, was sampled, and tissue repertoires likely differ. The genetic and exposure-history diversity represented was limited by few donors. Clonotype sharing among donors likely depends on sequencing depth.

CD8 memory was a combination that joined CD45RO+ cells with CCR7-negative CD45RA+ TemRA cells. The TCR comes from a woman aged 30 to 39 in good health. The rearrangement joins TRBV7-2 to TRBJ1-5; 7 bases match TRBD1. The sequenced material came from memory CD8+ T cells sorted from blood. Subset specified: CD45RO+ cells pooled with CCR7-negative TemRA cells. This CDR3 is CASSLQRDRELHF. The CDR3, as DNA: TGTGCCAGCAGCTTACAAAGGGACAGAGAGTTGCATTTT.